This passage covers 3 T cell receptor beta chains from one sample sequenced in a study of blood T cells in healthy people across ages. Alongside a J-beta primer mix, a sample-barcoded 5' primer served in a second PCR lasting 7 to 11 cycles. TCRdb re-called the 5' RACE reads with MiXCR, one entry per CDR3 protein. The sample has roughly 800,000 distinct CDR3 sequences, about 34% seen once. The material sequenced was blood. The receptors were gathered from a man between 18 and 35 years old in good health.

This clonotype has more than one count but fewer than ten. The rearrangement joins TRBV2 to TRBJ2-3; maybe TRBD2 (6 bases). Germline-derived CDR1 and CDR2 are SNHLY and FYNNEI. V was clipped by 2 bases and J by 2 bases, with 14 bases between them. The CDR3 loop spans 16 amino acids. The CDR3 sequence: CASSEMAGLSTDTQYF. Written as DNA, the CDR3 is TGTGCCAGCAGTGAAATGGCGGGGTTATCCACAGATACGCAGTATTTT.

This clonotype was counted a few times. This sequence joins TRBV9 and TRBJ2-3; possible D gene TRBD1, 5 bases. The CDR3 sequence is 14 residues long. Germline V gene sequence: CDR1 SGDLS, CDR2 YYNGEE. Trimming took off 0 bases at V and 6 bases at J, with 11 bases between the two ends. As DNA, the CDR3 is TGTGCCAGCAGCGTAGATGAAGGGGTGGATACGCAGTATTTT. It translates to CASSVDEGVDTQYF.

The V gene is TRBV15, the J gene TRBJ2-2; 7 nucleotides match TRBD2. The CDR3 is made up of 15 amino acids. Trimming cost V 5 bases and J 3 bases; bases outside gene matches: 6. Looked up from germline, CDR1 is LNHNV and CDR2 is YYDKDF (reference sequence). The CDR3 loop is CATSGRAYDTGELFF. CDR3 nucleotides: TGTGCCACCAGCGGGAGGGCCTACGACACCGGGGAGCTGTTTTTT.